This T cell receptor beta chain was sequenced for a study of response to subunit inactivated influenza vaccine. The V end was cut by 4 bases, the J end by 4 bases, with 11 bases between. From germline, CDR1 is ENHRY and CDR2 SYGVKD. The CDR3 is made up of 13 amino acids. One entry per CDR3 protein, called by TCRdb with MiXCR from the RT-PCR reads. Of some 540,000 distinct CDR3 sequences detected, approximately 24% appear once; the ten largest clones hold 2.8%. This clonotype appeared a few times. The same sample was also used in a study of T cells expressing NK-cell markers. From that report: TCR beta libraries carry UMIs added by 5'RACE template switching. In a few donors, dominant clonotypes made up roughly 28.3-65% of CD3+CD56-NKG2C+ cells.

Material: CD4+ T cells sorted from PBMCs, obtained roughly 12 days after vaccination. The receptor was isolated from a man in his forties or fifties who received an inactivated influenza vaccine. The V gene is TRBV10-3, the J gene TRBJ2-7, with D perhaps TRBD2 (6 bases). The CDR3 reads CAISAASEYEQYF. The CDR3 DNA reads TGTGCCATCAGTGCGGCTAGCGAATACGAGCAGTACTTC.